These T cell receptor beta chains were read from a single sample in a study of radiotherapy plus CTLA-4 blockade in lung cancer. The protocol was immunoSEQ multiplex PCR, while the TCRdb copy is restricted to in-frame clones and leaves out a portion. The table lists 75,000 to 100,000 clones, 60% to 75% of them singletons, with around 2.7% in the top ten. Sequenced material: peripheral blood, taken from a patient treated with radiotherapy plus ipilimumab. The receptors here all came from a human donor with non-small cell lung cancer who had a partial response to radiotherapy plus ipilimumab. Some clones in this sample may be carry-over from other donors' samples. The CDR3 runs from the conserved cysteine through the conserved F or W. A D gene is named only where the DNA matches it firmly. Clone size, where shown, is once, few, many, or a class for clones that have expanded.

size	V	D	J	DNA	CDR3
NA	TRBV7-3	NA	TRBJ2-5	TGTGCCAGCAGCTTACAAGGCGGACAAGAGACCCAGTACTTC	CASSLQGGQETQYF
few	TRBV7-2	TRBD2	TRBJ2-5	TGTGCCAGCAGCTTAGTTCCGCTAGCGGGGGGGCGGGAGACCCAGTACTTC	CASSLVPLAGGRETQYF
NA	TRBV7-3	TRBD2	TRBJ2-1	TGTGCCAGCAGCTTACGGGGACTAGCGGGGGGGGCCGATAATGAGCAGTTCTTC	CASSLRGLAGGADNEQFF
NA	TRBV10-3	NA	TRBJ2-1	TGTGCCATCAGTGAGTCGTCCATTCCAGGGCAGTTCTTC	CAISESSIPGQFF
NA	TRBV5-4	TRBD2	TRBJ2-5	TGTGCCAGCAGCAACGGGGGGAGGGGAGTCCAAGAGACCCAGTACTTC	CASSNGGRGVQETQYF
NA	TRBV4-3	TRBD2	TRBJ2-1	TGCGCCAGCAGCCAAGATTGGGTGGGGCGGGGGTCTTACAATGAGCAGTTCTTC	CASSQDWVGRGSYNEQFF
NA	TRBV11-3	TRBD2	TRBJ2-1	TGTGCCAGCAGCCCACCCCTAGGACTAGCGGGGGTTAATGAGCAGTTCTTC	CASSPPLGLAGVNEQFF
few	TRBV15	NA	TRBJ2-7	TGTGCCACCAGCAGGGAGTTGGGGGGGCTAAATTCCTACGAGCAGTACTTC	CATSRELGGLNSYEQYF
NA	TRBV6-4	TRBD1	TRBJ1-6	TGTGCCAGCAGCGAACAGGGGGCGAGATATTCACCCCTCCACTTT	CASSEQGARYSPLHF
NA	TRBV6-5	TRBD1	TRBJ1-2	TGTGCCAGCAGTTATGGGACAGCCCGCTATGGCTACACCTTC	CASSYGTARYGYTF
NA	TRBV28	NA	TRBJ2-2	TGTGCCAGCAGCCCCCCGGGTAGGAACACCGGGGAGCTGTTTTTT	CASSPPGRNTGELFF
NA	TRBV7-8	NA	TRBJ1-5	TGTGCCAGCAGCTCAGCGGCGGCAGGAGGGCCCCAGCATTTT	CASSSAAAGGPQHF
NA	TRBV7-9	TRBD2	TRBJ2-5	TGTGCCAGCGGCCAGGGACTAGCGGGGGAGACCCAGTACTTC	CASGQGLAGETQYF
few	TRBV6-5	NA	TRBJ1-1	TGTGCCAGCAGTTACTCACCGGACAGTCACACTGAAGCTTTCTTT	CASSYSPDSHTEAFF
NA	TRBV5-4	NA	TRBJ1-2	TGTGCCAGCAGCTTGATCCACGGGACACATTATGGCTACACCTTC	CASSLIHGTHYGYTF
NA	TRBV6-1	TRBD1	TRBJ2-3	TGTGCCAGCAGTGGCCTCGGGGACAGGGGACCAGATACGCAGTATTTT	CASSGLGDRGPDTQYF
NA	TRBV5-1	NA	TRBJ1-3	TGCGCCAGCAGCTTTTCCACGGGGAACACCATATATTTT	CASSFSTGNTIYF
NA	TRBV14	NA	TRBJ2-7	TGTGCCAGCAGCCAAGTTGCCAGTCGCCCCTACGAGCAGTACTTC	CASSQVASRPYEQYF
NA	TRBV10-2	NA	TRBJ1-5	TGCGCCAGCAGTACGAGGCCGTCCAATCAGCCCCAGCATTTT	CASSTRPSNQPQHF
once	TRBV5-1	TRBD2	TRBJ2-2	TGCGCCAGCAGCTTGTTGACTAGCGGGGCCGGGGAGCTGTTTTTT	CASSLLTSGAGELFF
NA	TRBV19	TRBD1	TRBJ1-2	TGTGCCAGTAGTCTGCGACAGGGGGCGTATGGCTACACCTTC	CASSLRQGAYGYTF
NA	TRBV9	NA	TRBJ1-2	TGTGCCAGCAGCGTAGATGGGGCAGAGAACTATGGCTACACCTTC	CASSVDGAENYGYTF
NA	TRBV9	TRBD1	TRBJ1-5	TGTGCCAGCAGCGTAGGGACAGGAGGGCAGCCCCAGCATTTT	CASSVGTGGQPQHF
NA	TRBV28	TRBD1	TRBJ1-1	TGTGCCAGCCGGAAGGACAGGGGACGAGGCACTGAAGCTTTCTTT	CASRKDRGRGTEAFF
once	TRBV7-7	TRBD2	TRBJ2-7	TGTGCCAGCAGCTTAACTAGCGGGGGGACCTCCTACGAGCAGTACTTC	CASSLTSGGTSYEQYF
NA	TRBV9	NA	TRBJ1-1	TGTGCCAGCACTAGGGAGGGGTTACTCGGCACTGAAGCTTTCTTT	CASTREGLLGTEAFF
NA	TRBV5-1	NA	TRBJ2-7	TGCGCCAGCAGCTTGCAGATAACAGCCTACGAGCAGTACTTC	CASSLQITAYEQYF
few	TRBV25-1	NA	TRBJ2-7	TGTGCCAGCAGTGATGGGGACACCTTCTCCTACGAGCAGTACTTC	CASSDGDTFSYEQYF
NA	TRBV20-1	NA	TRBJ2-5	TGCAGTGCTATGGGGGGAGAGACCCAGTACTTC	CSAMGGETQYF
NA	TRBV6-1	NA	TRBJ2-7	TGTGCCAGCAGAGACACCTACGAGCAGTACTTC	CASRDTYEQYF
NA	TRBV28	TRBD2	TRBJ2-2	TGTGCCATCGAGGGACTAGCGGGAGGGGTTGACACCGGGGAGCTGTTTTTT	CAIEGLAGGVDTGELFF
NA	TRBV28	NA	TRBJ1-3	TGTGCCAGCAGGAGTCCTTACTCTGGAAACACCATATATTTT	CASRSPYSGNTIYF
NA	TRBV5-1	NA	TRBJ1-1	TGCGCCAGCAGCTGGAACAGGGATGGCACTGAAGCTTTCTTT	CASSWNRDGTEAFF